A single sample is the source of the 23 T cell receptor beta chains below, sequenced in a study of CD8 T cells in Susac syndrome. RNA amounts of roughly 0.45 to 1 ug underwent reverse transcription with random hexamers. TCRdb re-called the immunoSEQ multiplex PCR reads through MiXCR, storing one row per CDR3 protein. This sample yields about 210,000 distinct CDR3 sequences, of which about 94% are seen a single time; approximately 0.1% belongs to the top ten. The source material was CD4+ T cells from PBMCs. The receptors come from a human donor in good health.

The rearrangement links TRBV24-1 to TRBJ1-2, with 7 bases aligning to TRBD1. The V segment lost 4 bases and the J segment 8 bases; nucleotides outside the gene matches: 9. Germline CDR1 and CDR2: KGHDR and SFDVKD. CDR3 size: 14 residues. CDR3 in amino acids: CATSESGTAVGYTF. CDR3 in DNA: TGTGCCACCAGTGAGTCCGGGACAGCAGTAGGCTACACCTTC.

Here the CDR3 reads CASSLAETSGAYNEQFF. In DNA form, the CDR3 reads TGTGCCAGCAGTTTAGCAGAGACTAGCGGTGCCTACAATGAGCAGTTCTTC. This chain links TRBV12-3 or TRBV12-4 with TRBJ2-1; TRBD2 agrees at 9 bases. The CDR3 totals 17 residues. V dropped 0 bases and J dropped 2; count of bases not matched to a gene: 5.

The chain combines TRBV20-1 with TRBJ2-5; TRBD2 agrees at 10 bases. Per the germline V gene, CDR1 is DFQATT and CDR2 is SNEGSKA (reference sequence). The CDR3 is 15 amino acids. Trimming cost V 6 bases and J 2 bases; bases outside gene matches: 9. CDR3 in DNA: TGCAGTGCCGCCCTTACTAGCGGGGCTCAAGAGACCCAGTACTTC. Its translation: CSAALTSGAQETQYF.

This clonotype is a singleton in its sample. The rearrangement joins TRBV7-8 to TRBJ2-3; 7 bases line up with TRBD2. The ends lost 5 bases at V and 0 bases at J; junction bases unmatched: 14. The CDR3 loop spans 18 amino acids. Germline-derived CDR1 and CDR2 are SGHVS and FQNEAQ. The CDR3 sequence is CASSLLTFSGASTDTQYF. In nucleotides, the CDR3 is TGTGCCAGCAGCCTCCTCACCTTCAGCGGGGCCAGCACAGATACGCAGTATTTT.

The chain combines TRBV12-3 or TRBV12-4 with TRBJ2-1, with 8 positions matching TRBD2. The CDR3 loop spans 14 amino acids. The V gene end was trimmed by 5 bases and the J gene end by 6 bases; junction bases not matched to a gene: 6. The CDR3 bases are TGTGCCAGCAGTATAATAAGCGGGGGCAATGAGCAGTTCTTC. It translates to CASSIISGGNEQFF.

The chain uses TRBV27 and TRBJ2-7; the match to TRBD1 covers 9 bases. CDR1 and CDR2 from the germline V gene are MNHEY and SMNVEV (reference sequence). This CDR3 region has 14 residues. After removal of 6 bases from V and 2 bases from J, the junction contained 5 bases not matched to a gene. CDR3 sequence (DNA): TGTGCCAGCAGACGACAGGGGGAAGCCTACGAGCAGTACTTC. Amino acid sequence: CASRRQGEAYEQYF.

The J gene is TRBJ2-2, the V gene TRBV9; 8 bases agree with TRBD2. CDR1 is SGDLS, CDR2 YYNGEE, per germline. The CDR3 runs 14 residues. V shed 3 bases, J shed 6 bases, and the junction held 4 bases outside the gene matches. The CDR3 bases are TGTGCCAGCAGCGCCGGGGGGGGCTCCGGGGAGCTGTTTTTT. Translation gives CASSAGGGSGELFF.

The chain employs TRBV7-9 and TRBJ2-3; D possibly uses TRBD1 or TRBD2 (6 bases each). Trimming took 6 bases from V and 3 from J, leaving 19 bases between them. Germline CDR1 reads SEHNR; CDR2 reads FQNEAQ (reference sequence). The CDR3 sequence is 16 residues long. CDR3: CASRSSGARVTDTQYF. As DNA, the CDR3 is TGTGCCAGCAGATCCTCGGGGGCACGGGTGACAGATACGCAGTATTTT.

V is TRBV7-2 and J is TRBJ1-2; no clear D. Trimming pared 5 bases from V and 7 bases from J, leaving 14 bases between. Per the germline V gene, CDR1 is SGHTA and CDR2 is FQGNSA. The CDR3 covers 13 residues. The CDR3 region is CASSRPGMGGYTF. The CDR3 DNA sequence: TGTGCCAGCAGCCGACCGGGTATGGGTGGCTACACCTTC.

The genes are TRBV7-9 and TRBJ1-1, with TRBD1 matching 10 bases. CDR1 is SEHNR and CDR2 is FQNEAQ in the germline V gene (reference sequence). Losses at the gene ends were 5 bases for V and 7 bases for J; bases not matched to a gene: 13. This CDR3 has 16 amino acids. The CDR3, as DNA: TGTGCCAGCAGCACCCGCTCCGGGACAGGGGACAATGAAGCTTTCTTT. It is translated as CASSTRSGTGDNEAFF.

The DNA of the CDR3 is TGCAGTGCCCCCGAGAACCAAGAGACCCAGTACTTC. Protein: CSAPENQETQYF. The chain combines TRBV20-1 with TRBJ2-5; D is ambiguous. From germline, CDR1 is DFQATT and CDR2 SNEGSKA (reference sequence). The length of the CDR3 is 12 residues. V gave up 6 bases and J gave up 0 bases, with 8 bases separating them.

J is TRBJ1-6 and V is TRBV7-3; D unclear. This CDR3 comprises 13 residues. Germline V lookup: CDR1 SGHTA, CDR2 FQGTGA. With 0 bases removed from V and 10 bases from J, the gap between germline ends came to 7 bases. As DNA, the CDR3 is TGTGCCAGCAGCTTAACGGATTACTCACCCCTCCACTTT. This translates into CASSLTDYSPLHF. The entire variable domain, with the rest obtained from reference TRBV7-3 and TRBJ1-6, is as follows: GAGVSQTPSNKVTEKGKYVELRCDPISGHTALYWYRQSLGQGPEFLIYFQGTGAADDSGLPNDRFFAVRPEGSVSTLKIQRTERGDSAVYLCASSLTDYSPLHFGNGTRLTVT.

V usage is TRBV30 and J usage is TRBJ1-2, with D perhaps TRBD1 (6 bases). The CDR3 extends over 10 amino acids. The germline V gene encodes CDR1 GTSNPN and CDR2 SVGIG (reference sequence). Between the trimmed V and J ends, which lost 4 bases and 8 bases, there was a span of 8 bases. The CDR3 sequence is CAWIGQGYTF. The CDR3, as DNA: TGTGCCTGGATAGGACAGGGCTACACCTTC.

The rearrangement links TRBV20-1 to TRBJ1-5; D not resolved. The CDR3 is made up of 14 amino acids. CDR1 is DFQATT and CDR2 is SNEGSKA in the germline V gene (reference sequence). Trimming removed 3 bases at V and 3 bases at J, with 12 bases between. The CDR3, as DNA: TGCAGTGCTAGGAGAGGGATGTTCAATCAGCCCCAGCATTTT. Translating it yields CSARRGMFNQPQHF.

The chain is built from TRBV5-1 and TRBJ2-1; D not certain. This CDR3 is built from 14 residues. V was shortened by 4 bases and J by 7 bases, with 15 bases between the two germline ends. Germline V CDR1 and CDR2: SGHRS, YFSETQ. The CDR3 protein is CASSPPSVANEQFF. DNA of the CDR3: TGCGCCAGCAGCCCGCCCAGTGTGGCTAATGAGCAGTTCTTC.

The chain recombines TRBV12-3 or TRBV12-4 with TRBJ1-5; D perhaps matches TRBD1 (5 bases). V lost 7 bases to trimming and J lost 0 bases, with 19 bases between them. This CDR3 is built from 17 residues. Here the CDR3 reads CASTSDRVRYSNQPQHF. The CDR3 DNA reads as TGTGCCAGCACCTCCGACAGAGTAAGATATAGCAATCAGCCCCAGCATTTT.

The chain uses TRBV6-2 or TRBV6-3 and TRBJ1-5, with D hard to call. CDR3 length equals 13 residues. V was pared by 10 bases and J by 3 bases, with 13 bases between. Germline V gene sequence: CDR1 MNHEY, CDR2 SVGEGT. For the CDR3, the DNA is TGTGCCACCAGAGCCAACTCCAATCAGCCCCAGCATTTT. This sequence encodes CATRANSNQPQHF.

This clonotype was found once. CDR3 amino acids: CASSPGGAGTEAFF. The CDR3, as DNA: TGTGCCAGCAGCCCAGGGGGCGCGGGCACTGAAGCTTTCTTT. V gene TRBV3-1 combines with J gene TRBJ1-1; 8 positions match TRBD1. This CDR3 contains 14 residues. J lost 4 bases, V lost 4 bases, and 5 bases had no gene match. In germline, CDR1 is LGHDT, CDR2 YNNKEL (reference sequence). The full variable domain, with the rest looked up from reference TRBV3-1 and TRBJ1-1, is DTAVSQTPKYLVTQMGNDKSIKCEQNLGHDTMYWYKQDSKKFLKIMFSYNNKELIINETVPNRFSPKSPDKAHLNLHINSLELGDSAVYFCASSPGGAGTEAFFGQGTRLTVV.

J is TRBJ1-2 and V is TRBV28; D possibly corresponds to TRBD1 (6 bases). In germline, CDR1 is MDHEN, CDR2 SYDVKM. Trimming pared 5 bases from V and 2 bases from J, leaving 18 bases between. This CDR3 comprises 16 residues. CDR3 nucleotide sequence: TGTGCCAGCAGTAACCGGACAGACTACCTAAACTATGGCTACACCTTC. Protein product: CASSNRTDYLNYGYTF.

In regard to this clonotype: Compared with germline, one end of the junction differs, possibly owing to a read error. The chain has TRBV7-9 and TRBJ1-5; 7 bases agree with TRBD1. The CDR3 contains 15 residues. Germline V gene lookup returns CDR1 SEHNR and CDR2 FQNEAQ (reference sequence). Written as DNA, the CDR3 is TGTGCCAGCAGCTCACAGGGGTTGGGGTATCAGTCCCAGCATTTT. Protein product: CASSSQGLGYQSQHF.

The V call is TRBV20-1, the J call TRBJ1-6, with 7 bases matching TRBD1. The CDR3 loop spans 16 amino acids. CDR1 is DFQATT and CDR2 is SNEGSKA in the germline V gene (reference sequence). V lost 1 base and J lost 6; bases outside the gene matches: 9. The CDR3 loop reads CSARGGSGQTNSPLHF. DNA for the CDR3: TGCAGTGCTAGAGGGGGCTCGGGACAGACTAATTCACCCCTCCACTTT.

This chain connects TRBV5-1 to TRBJ1-2; TRBD1 matches 12 bases. The CDR3 loop spans 16 amino acids. From germline, CDR1 is SGHRS and CDR2 YFSETQ. V dropped 4 bases and J dropped 8; count of bases not matched to a gene: 12. The CDR3 here is CASSQGGQGAVRGYTF. The CDR3 nucleotides are TGCGCCAGCAGCCAAGGGGGACAGGGGGCCGTTCGAGGCTACACCTTC.

The chain combines TRBV6-5 with TRBJ1-4; D is undetermined. CDR1 and CDR2 from the germline V gene are MNHEY and SVGAGI. The CDR3 runs 13 residues. Between the trimmed V and J ends, which lost 6 bases and 8 bases, there was a span of 13 bases. CDR3 amino acids: CASSPWTGEKLFF. CDR3 sequence (DNA): TGTGCCAGCAGCCCCTGGACGGGGGAAAAACTGTTTTTT.